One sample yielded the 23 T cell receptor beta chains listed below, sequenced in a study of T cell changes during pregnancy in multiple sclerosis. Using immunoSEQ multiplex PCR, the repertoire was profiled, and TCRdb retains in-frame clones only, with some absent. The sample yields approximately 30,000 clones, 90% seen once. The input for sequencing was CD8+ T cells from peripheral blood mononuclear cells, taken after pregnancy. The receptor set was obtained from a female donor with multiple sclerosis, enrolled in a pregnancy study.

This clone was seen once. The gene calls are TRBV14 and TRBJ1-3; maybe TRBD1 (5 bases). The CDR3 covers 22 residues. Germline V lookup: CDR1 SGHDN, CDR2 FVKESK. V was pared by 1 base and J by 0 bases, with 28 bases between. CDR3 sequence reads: CASSQVPGDSDPTGTSGNTIYF. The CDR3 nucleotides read TGTGCCAGCAGCCAAGTCCCGGGGGACTCTGACCCAACAGGAACCTCTGGAAACACCATATATTTT.

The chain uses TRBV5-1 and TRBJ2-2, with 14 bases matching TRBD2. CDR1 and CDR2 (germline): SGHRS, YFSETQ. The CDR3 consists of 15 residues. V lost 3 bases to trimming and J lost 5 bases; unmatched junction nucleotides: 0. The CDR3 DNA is TGCGCCAGCAGCTGGACTAGCGGGGGGACCGGGGAGCTGTTTTTT. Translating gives CASSWTSGGTGELFF.

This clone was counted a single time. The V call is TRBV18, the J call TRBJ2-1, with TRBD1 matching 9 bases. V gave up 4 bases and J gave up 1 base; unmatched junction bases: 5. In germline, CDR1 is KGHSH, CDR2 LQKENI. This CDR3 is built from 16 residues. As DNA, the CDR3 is TGTGCCAGCTCACACCAGGGACAGGGATCCTACAATGAGCAGTTCTTC. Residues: CASSHQGQGSYNEQFF. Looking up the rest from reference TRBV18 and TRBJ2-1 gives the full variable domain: NAGVMQNPRHLVRRRGQEARLRCSPMKGHSHVYWYRQLPEEGLKFMVYLQKENIIDESGMPKERFSAEFPKEGPSILRIQQVVRGDSAAYFCASSHQGQGSYNEQFFGPGTRLTVL.

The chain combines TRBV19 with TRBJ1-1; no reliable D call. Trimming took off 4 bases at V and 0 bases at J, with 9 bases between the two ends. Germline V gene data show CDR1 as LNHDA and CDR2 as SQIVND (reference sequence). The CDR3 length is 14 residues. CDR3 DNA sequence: TGTGCCAGTAGTAGACGGGAGATGAACACTGAAGCTTTCTTT. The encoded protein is CASSRREMNTEAFF.

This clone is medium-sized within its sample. In DNA, the CDR3 is TGTGCCAGCAGCTTGGCCCCGGGGTCCAATCAGCCCCAGCATTTT. Its protein product is CASSLAPGSNQPQHF. This chain uses TRBV5-6 with TRBJ1-5, with D uncertain. The germline V gene has CDR1 SGHDT and CDR2 YYEEEE. V was pared by 0 bases and J by 3 bases, with 10 bases between. The CDR3 loop spans 15 amino acids. Variable domain in full (rest from reference TRBV5-6 and TRBJ1-5): DAGVTQSPTHLIKTRGQQVTLRCSPKSGHDTVSWYQQALGQGPQFIFQYYEEEERQRGNFPDRFSGHQFPNYSSELNVNALLLGDSALYLCASSLAPGSNQPQHFGDGTRLSIL.

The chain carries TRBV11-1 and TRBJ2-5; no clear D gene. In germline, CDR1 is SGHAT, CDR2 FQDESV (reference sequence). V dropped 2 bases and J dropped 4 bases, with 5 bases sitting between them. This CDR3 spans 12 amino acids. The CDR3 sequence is CASSLSSETQYF. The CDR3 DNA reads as TGTGCCAGCAGCTTATCCTCAGAGACCCAGTACTTC.

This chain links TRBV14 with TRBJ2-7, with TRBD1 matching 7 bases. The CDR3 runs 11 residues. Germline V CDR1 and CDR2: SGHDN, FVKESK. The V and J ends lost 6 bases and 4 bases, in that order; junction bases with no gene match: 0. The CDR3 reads CASRQGYEQYF. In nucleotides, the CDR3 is TGTGCCAGCAGACAGGGGTACGAGCAGTACTTC.

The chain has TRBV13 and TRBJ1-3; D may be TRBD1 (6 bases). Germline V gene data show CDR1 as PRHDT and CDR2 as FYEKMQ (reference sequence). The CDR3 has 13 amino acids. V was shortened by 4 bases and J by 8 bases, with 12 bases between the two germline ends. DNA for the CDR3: TGTGCCAGCAGCTCAGGACAGAGGGACACCATATATTTT. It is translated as CASSSGQRDTIYF.

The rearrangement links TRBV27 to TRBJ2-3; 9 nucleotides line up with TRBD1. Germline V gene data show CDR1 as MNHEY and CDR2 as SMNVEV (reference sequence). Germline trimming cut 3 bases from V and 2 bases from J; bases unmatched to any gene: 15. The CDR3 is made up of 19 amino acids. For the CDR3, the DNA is TGTGCCAGCAGTTTGAAATATTGGGTGGGACAGGGATTCACAGATACGCAGTATTTT. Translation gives CASSLKYWVGQGFTDTQYF.

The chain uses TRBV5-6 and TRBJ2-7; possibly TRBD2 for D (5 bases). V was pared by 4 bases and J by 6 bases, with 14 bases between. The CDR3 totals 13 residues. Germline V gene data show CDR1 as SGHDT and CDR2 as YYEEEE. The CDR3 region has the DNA TGTGCCAGCAGCCCCGCGGGCTGGGGCGAGCAGTACTTC. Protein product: CASSPAGWGEQYF.

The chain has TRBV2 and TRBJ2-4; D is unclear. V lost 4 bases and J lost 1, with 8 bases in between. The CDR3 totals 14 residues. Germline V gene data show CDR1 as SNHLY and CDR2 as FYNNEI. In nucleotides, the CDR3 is TGTGCCAGCAGTGCAGAGAGGGCCAAAAACATTCAGTACTTC. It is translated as CASSAERAKNIQYF. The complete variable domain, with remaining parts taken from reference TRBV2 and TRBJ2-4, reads EPEVTQTPSHQVTQMGQEVILRCVPISNHLYFYWYRQILGQKVEFLVSFYNNEISEKSEIFDDQFSVERPDGSNFTLKIRSTKLEDSAMYFCASSAERAKNIQYFGAGTRLSVL.

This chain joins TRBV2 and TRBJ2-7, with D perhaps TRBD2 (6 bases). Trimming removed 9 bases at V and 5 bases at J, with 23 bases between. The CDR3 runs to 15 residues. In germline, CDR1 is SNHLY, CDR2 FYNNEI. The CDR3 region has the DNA TGTGCCAGAAGAGAGACTAGTTTTCTATCGGACGAGCAGTACTTC. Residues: CARRETSFLSDEQYF.

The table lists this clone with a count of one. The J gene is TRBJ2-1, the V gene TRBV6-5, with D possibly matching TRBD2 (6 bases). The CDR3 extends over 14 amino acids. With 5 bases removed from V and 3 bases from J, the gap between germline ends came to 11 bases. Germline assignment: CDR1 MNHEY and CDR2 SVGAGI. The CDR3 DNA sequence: TGTGCCAGCAGTCTAGCGCCACTCTACAATGAGCAGTTCTTC. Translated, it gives CASSLAPLYNEQFF.

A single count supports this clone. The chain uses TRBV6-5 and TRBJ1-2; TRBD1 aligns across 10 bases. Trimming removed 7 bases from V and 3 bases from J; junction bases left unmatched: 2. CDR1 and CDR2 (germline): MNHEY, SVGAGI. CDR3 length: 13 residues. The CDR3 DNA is TGTGCCAGCATTGGACAGGGGGACTATGGCTACACCTTC. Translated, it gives CASIGQGDYGYTF.

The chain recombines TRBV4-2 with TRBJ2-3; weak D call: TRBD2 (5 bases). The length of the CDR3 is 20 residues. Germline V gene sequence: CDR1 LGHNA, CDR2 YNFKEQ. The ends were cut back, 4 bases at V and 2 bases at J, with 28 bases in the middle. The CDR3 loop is CASSPDGQPHLTRDTDTQYF. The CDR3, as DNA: TGTGCCAGCAGCCCCGATGGGCAGCCTCACCTGACGAGGGACACAGATACGCAGTATTTT.

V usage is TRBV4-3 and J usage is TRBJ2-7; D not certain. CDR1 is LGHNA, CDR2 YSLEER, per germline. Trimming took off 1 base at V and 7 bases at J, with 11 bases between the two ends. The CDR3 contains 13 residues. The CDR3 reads CASSQGPRMEQYF. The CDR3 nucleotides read TGCGCCAGCAGCCAAGGCCCGCGGATGGAGCAGTACTTC.

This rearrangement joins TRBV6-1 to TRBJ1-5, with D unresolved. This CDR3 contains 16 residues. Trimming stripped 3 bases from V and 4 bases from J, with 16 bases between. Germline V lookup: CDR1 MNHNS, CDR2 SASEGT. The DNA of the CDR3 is TGTGCCAGCAGTGACGCATTAGTGGTCCCAAATCAGCCCCAGCATTTT. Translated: CASSDALVVPNQPQHF.

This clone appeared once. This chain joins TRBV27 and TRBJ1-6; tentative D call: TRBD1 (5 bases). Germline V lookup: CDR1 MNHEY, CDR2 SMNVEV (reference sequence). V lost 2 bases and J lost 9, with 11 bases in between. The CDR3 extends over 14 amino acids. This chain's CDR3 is CASSLGPRVSPLHF. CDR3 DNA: TGTGCCAGCAGTTTAGGGCCCAGGGTTTCACCCCTCCACTTT.

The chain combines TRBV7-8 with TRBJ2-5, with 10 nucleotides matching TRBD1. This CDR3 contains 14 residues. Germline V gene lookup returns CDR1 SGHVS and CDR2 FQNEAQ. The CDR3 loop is CAAAGQGFAVTQYF. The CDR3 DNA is TGTGCGGCGGCGGGACAGGGGTTTGCGGTGACCCAGTACTTC.

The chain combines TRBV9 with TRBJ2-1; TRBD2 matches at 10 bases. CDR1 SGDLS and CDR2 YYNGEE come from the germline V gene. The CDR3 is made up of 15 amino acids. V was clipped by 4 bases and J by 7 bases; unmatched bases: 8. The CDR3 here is CASSLSGGAGNEQFF. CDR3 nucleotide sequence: TGTGCCAGCAGCTTGAGCGGGGGGGCGGGAAATGAGCAGTTCTTC.

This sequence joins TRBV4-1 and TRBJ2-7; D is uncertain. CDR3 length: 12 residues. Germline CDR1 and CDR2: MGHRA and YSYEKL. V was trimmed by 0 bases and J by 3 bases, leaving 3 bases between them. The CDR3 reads CASSQDLYEQYF. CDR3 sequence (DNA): TGCGCCAGCAGCCAAGATCTCTACGAGCAGTACTTC.

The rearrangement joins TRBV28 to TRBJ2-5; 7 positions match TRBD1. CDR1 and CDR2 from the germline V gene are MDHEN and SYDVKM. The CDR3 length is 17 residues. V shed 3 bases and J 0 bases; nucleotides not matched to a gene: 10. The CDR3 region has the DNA TGTGCCAGCAGTTTCTTAAGGGACAGCAGAAACCAAGAGACCCAGTACTTC. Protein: CASSFLRDSRNQETQYF.

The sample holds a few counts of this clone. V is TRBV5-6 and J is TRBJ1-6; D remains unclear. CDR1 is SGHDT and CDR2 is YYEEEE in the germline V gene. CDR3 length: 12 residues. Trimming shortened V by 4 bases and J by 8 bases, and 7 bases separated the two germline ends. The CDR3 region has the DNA TGTGCCAGCAGCCGGTTCGATTCACCCCTCCACTTT. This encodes CASSRFDSPLHF.